The 31 T cell receptor beta chains given below trace back to one sample, sequenced in a study of T cells in Graves' hyperthyroidism and ophthalmopathy. The source material, RNA transcripts, was used to amplify TCR beta CDR3 regions. The study used the HTBI primer set for a first-round RT-PCR of the TCR CDR3. TCRdb recomputed calls from the multiplex PCR reads with MiXCR, one row per CDR3 protein. The sample shows around 300,000 distinct CDR3 sequences, 15% to 20% of them seen only once. Sample: blood. The source is a man in his forties or fifties with Graves' ophthalmopathy.

The rearrangement uses TRBV14 and TRBJ2-5; D is possibly TRBD2 (5 bases). The CDR3 is 13 amino acids. CDR1 and CDR2 from the germline V gene are SGHDN and FVKESK. Trimming took 7 bases from V and 5 from J, leaving 14 bases between them. The CDR3 loop reads CASKPDGKETQYF. CDR3 nucleotides: TGTGCCAGCAAACCGGACGGGAAGGAGACCCAGTACTTC.

This clonotype was picked up many times. The gene calls are TRBV5-1 and TRBJ1-3; possibly TRBD1 for D (5 bases). This CDR3 is built from 16 residues. Germline CDR1 reads SGHRS; CDR2 reads YFSETQ. Trimming removed 4 bases from V and 0 bases from J, with 14 bases in between. CDR3 residues: CASSLGDAFSGNTIYF. For the CDR3, the DNA is TGCGCCAGCAGCCTGGGGGACGCGTTCTCTGGAAACACCATATATTTT.

In its sample, this clonotype was seen a few times. The rearrangement joins TRBV7-8 to TRBJ2-1; 14 bases fit TRBD2. The CDR3 sequence is 16 residues long. V dropped 1 base and J dropped 9; count of bases not matched to a gene: 5. In germline, CDR1 is SGHVS, CDR2 FQNEAQ. This CDR3 is CASSLGGLAGGGEQFF. The CDR3 DNA is TGTGCCAGCAGCTTAGGAGGACTAGCGGGAGGAGGTGAGCAGTTCTTC. Together with reference TRBV7-8 and TRBJ2-1, the CDR3 gives the full variable domain: GAGVSQSPRYKVAKRGQDVALRCDPISGHVSLFWYQQALGQGPEFLTYFQNEAQLDKSGLPSDRFFAERPEGSVSTLKIQRTQQEDSAVYLCASSLGGLAGGGEQFFGPGTRLTVL.

This clonotype was counted between two and nine times. This chain joins TRBV5-1 and TRBJ1-2; 9 bases agree with TRBD1. With V trimmed by 0 bases and J by 7 bases, 4 bases remained unmatched. Germline V gives CDR1 SGHRS, CDR2 YFSETQ. This CDR3 is 14 amino acids long. The CDR3 sequence is CASSLDRGQVGYTF. DNA for the CDR3: TGCGCCAGCAGCTTGGACAGGGGGCAGGTTGGCTACACCTTC.

For this clonotype: This may be a read error: a much more frequent sequence differs by one nucleotide. The chain uses TRBV10-2 and TRBJ2-3, with D tentatively TRBD2 (6 bases). CDR3 size: 14 residues. Trimming removed 4 bases from V and 8 bases from J, with 16 bases in between. CDR1 and CDR2 (germline): WSHSY, SAAADI. This CDR3 is CASSGRREIGTQYF. The DNA for the CDR3 is TGCGCCAGCAGTGGAAGACGGGAGATAGGTACGCAGTATTTT.

This clonotype was counted a few times. The rearrangement uses TRBV20-1 and TRBJ2-5; D unclear. The V end lost 7 bases, the J end lost 5 bases, and 11 bases lay between the germline ends. The CDR3 consists of 11 residues. Germline V gene data show CDR1 as DFQATT and CDR2 as SNEGSKA (reference sequence). In DNA form, the CDR3 reads TGCAGTGTCGAGCCTGGGGAGACCCAGTACTTC. Residues: CSVEPGETQYF.

This chain uses TRBV7-6 with TRBJ2-7, with a weak D call TRBD1 (6 bases). With 1 base removed from V and 6 bases from J, the gap between germline ends came to 10 bases. This CDR3 is built from 13 residues. Germline CDR1 is SGHVS and CDR2 is FNYEAQ. CDR3 loop: CASSLGGPGEQYF. CDR3 nucleotides: TGTGCCAGCAGCTTAGGGGGGCCCGGCGAGCAGTACTTC.

V gene TRBV6-1 combines with J gene TRBJ2-2; D is possibly TRBD1 (6 bases). CDR1 is MNHNS and CDR2 is SASEGT in the germline V gene. The CDR3 runs 13 residues. Trimming removed 6 bases from V and 7 bases from J, with 12 bases in between. The CDR3 is CASRSQGYGELFF. In nucleotides, the CDR3 is TGTGCCAGCAGATCACAGGGATACGGGGAGCTGTTTTTT.

The genes are TRBV12-3 or TRBV12-4 and TRBJ2-3, with 13 bases matching TRBD2. The CDR3 is made up of 19 amino acids. With V trimmed by 8 bases and J by 6 bases, 20 bases remained unmatched. CDR3 residues: CASDWRGTSGTFLGDTQYF. The CDR3 nucleotides are TGTGCCAGCGACTGGCGGGGGACTAGCGGGACCTTCCTGGGGGATACGCAGTATTTT.

This clonotype was observed at least ten times. The V and J genes are TRBV28 and TRBJ2-7; TRBD2 agrees at 10 bases. The CDR3 is made up of 14 amino acids. The germline V gene encodes CDR1 MDHEN and CDR2 SYDVKM. J gave up 3 bases and V 5 bases, and 4 bases lay outside the gene matches. The CDR3 DNA reads as TGTGCCAGCAGTCCCCGGACTAGCGGCTACGAGCAGTACTTC. Translating gives CASSPRTSGYEQYF.

Ten or more counts support this clonotype. The V and J genes are TRBV12-3 or TRBV12-4 and TRBJ1-2; 11 bases agree with TRBD1. V shed 6 bases, J shed 4 bases, and the junction held 4 bases outside the gene matches. The CDR3 runs 14 residues. The CDR3 sequence is CASSRTGGVYGYTF. CDR3 sequence (DNA): TGTGCCAGCAGCCGGACAGGGGGCGTCTATGGCTACACCTTC.

This clonotype was recorded at least ten times. DNA for the CDR3: TGCGCCAGCAGCTTGGAGGGGGCCGGGGGCACTGAAGCTTTCTTT. It encodes CASSLEGAGGTEAFF. V and J are TRBV5-1 and TRBJ1-1; TRBD1 aligns across 7 bases. Germline values: CDR1 SGHRS, CDR2 YFSETQ. The length of the CDR3 is 15 residues. V shed 0 bases and J 4 bases; nucleotides not matched to a gene: 6.

A few counts support this clonotype. The V gene is TRBV20-1, the J gene TRBJ1-1; possible D gene TRBD1, 6 bases. This CDR3 is built from 12 residues. V lost 8 bases, J lost 1 base, and 11 bases lay in between. CDR1 DFQATT and CDR2 SNEGSKA come from the germline V gene (reference sequence). In nucleotides, the CDR3 is TGCAGTTCTTACAGGGCGAACACTGAAGCTTTCTTT. Translation: CSSYRANTEAFF.

This clonotype was counted at least ten times. This chain connects TRBV11-2 to TRBJ2-1; weak D call: TRBD2 (6 bases). The V gene's germline CDR1 is SGHAT and CDR2 FQNNGV. V lost 5 bases and J 0 bases, leaving 17 bases between the germline ends. The CDR3 extends over 17 amino acids. The CDR3 DNA sequence: TGTGCCAGCAGCCCAATGGAGGGGTCCTCCTCCTACAATGAGCAGTTCTTC. Translating gives CASSPMEGSSSYNEQFF.

The V call is TRBV3-1, the J call TRBJ2-5; no definite D call. Trimming stripped 5 bases from V and 1 base from J, with 8 bases between. The CDR3 runs to 13 residues. Germline assignment: CDR1 LGHDT and CDR2 YNNKEL (reference sequence). The CDR3 coding sequence is TGTGCCAGCAGCAGCCACGCCCAAGAGACCCAGTACTTC. Amino acid sequence: CASSSHAQETQYF.

The chain has TRBV6-4 and TRBJ2-5; D is possibly TRBD2 (5 bases). This CDR3 is 14 amino acids long. The germline V gene has CDR1 MRHNA and CDR2 SNTAGT. Trimming shortened V by 8 bases and J by 2 bases, and 15 bases separated the two germline ends. The CDR3 loop is CASRALRRQETQYF. The CDR3 DNA sequence: TGTGCCAGCCGGGCCCTCAGGAGGCAAGAGACCCAGTACTTC.

Notes on this clonotype: A much larger clone lies one base from this, so it may be a read error. The CDR3 carries no conserved terminal phenylalanine or tryptophan, so it likely arises from a read error. This rearrangement joins TRBV7-3 to TRBJ1-1; tentatively, D is TRBD1 (5 bases). The germline V gene encodes CDR1 SGHTA and CDR2 FQGTGA. V lost 0 bases and J lost 10, with 9 bases in between. This CDR3 is built from 12 residues. Here the CDR3 DNA reads TGTGCCAGCAGCTTAACGGAGGGGAGAGCTTTCCTT. Residues: CASSLTEGRAFL.

The V and J genes are TRBV28 and TRBJ2-2, with D perhaps TRBD2 (6 bases). Germline assignment: CDR1 MDHEN and CDR2 SYDVKM. With 3 bases removed from V and 6 bases from J, the gap between germline ends came to 14 bases. The CDR3 loop spans 15 amino acids. The CDR3 nucleotides read TGTGCCAGCAGTTTCCGGGGACTCGGGCCCGGGGAGCTGTTTTTT. Protein sequence: CASSFRGLGPGELFF.

This clonotype occurred many times. This sequence joins TRBV3-1 and TRBJ1-6; no clear D gene. The CDR3 loop spans 15 amino acids. Germline V gene data show CDR1 as LGHDT and CDR2 as YNNKEL (reference sequence). Trimming removed 4 bases at V and 0 bases at J, with 7 bases between. CDR3 protein: CASSPDSSYNSPLHF. The CDR3 nucleotides read TGTGCCAGCAGCCCCGATAGCTCCTATAATTCACCCCTCCACTTT.

Concerning this clonotype itself: This may be a read error: a much more frequent sequence differs by one nucleotide. V is TRBV20-1 and J is TRBJ1-1; 8 bases match TRBD1. Trimming cost V 5 bases and J 0 bases; bases outside gene matches: 8. CDR1 is DFQATT and CDR2 is SNEGSKA in the germline V gene (reference sequence). CDR3 length: 15 residues. Written as DNA, the CDR3 is TGCAGTGCTGCCGGACAGGGCTCCATGAACACTGAAGCTTTCTTT. Translation: CSAAGQGSMNTEAFF.

This clonotype was seen repeatedly, ten times or more. The chain joins TRBV6-1 to TRBJ2-1; 12 nucleotides align to TRBD1. Germline CDR1 is MNHNS and CDR2 is SASEGT. V dropped 6 bases and J dropped 8; count of bases not matched to a gene: 5. The CDR3 length is 14 residues. CDR3 protein: CASSLGQGADEQFF. The CDR3 DNA sequence: TGTGCCAGCAGCCTGGGACAGGGGGCGGATGAGCAGTTCTTC.

This sequence joins TRBV5-1 and TRBJ2-7, with 11 positions matching TRBD2. CDR3 length: 14 residues. The junction had 3 bases not matched to a gene; V was cut back by 4 bases and J by 3 bases. CDR1 SGHRS and CDR2 YFSETQ come from the germline V gene. This CDR3 is CASSGGTSGYEQYF. CDR3 DNA sequence: TGCGCCAGCAGCGGCGGGACTAGCGGCTACGAGCAGTACTTC.

The count of this clonotype is one. A much larger clone lies one base from this, so it may be a read error. The J gene is TRBJ1-1, the V gene TRBV5-1; 7 nucleotides line up with TRBD1. The germline V gene encodes CDR1 SGHRS and CDR2 YFSETQ. This CDR3 region has 14 residues. The CDR3: CVSSVDRTDTEAFF. CDR3 DNA: TGCGTCAGCAGCGTGGACAGGACCGACACTGAAGCTTTCTTT.

Of note for this clonotype: With a much larger clone just one base away, this may be a read error. The V and J genes are TRBV28 and TRBJ2-3; tentatively, D is TRBD2 (6 bases). CDR1 and CDR2 from the germline V gene are MDHEN and SYDVKM. The ends were cut back, 5 bases at V and 0 bases at J, with 15 bases in the middle. This CDR3 is 16 amino acids long. The CDR3: CASSDALGGSTDTQYF. Here the CDR3 DNA reads TGTGCCAGCAGTGACGCCCTCGGAGGGAGCACAGATACGCAGTATTTT.

This clonotype was detected many times. The chain recombines TRBV28 with TRBJ1-2; possible D gene TRBD1, 6 bases. The CDR3 is made up of 13 amino acids. The germline CDR1 and CDR2 sequences are MDHEN and SYDVKM. The V end lost 6 bases, the J end lost 4 bases, and 12 bases lay between the germline ends. The DNA for the CDR3 is TGTGCCAGCAGGATCCGGGACACCTATGGCTACACCTTC. It yields the protein CASRIRDTYGYTF.

Ten or more counts support this clonotype. This chain joins TRBV11-2 and TRBJ2-3; D not certain. This CDR3 is 14 amino acids long. V was trimmed by 6 bases and J by 1 base, leaving 11 bases between them. Germline CDR1 reads SGHAT; CDR2 reads FQNNGV. The DNA for the CDR3 is TGTGCCAGCAGTACCGATCTTGGCACAGATACGCAGTATTTT. The encoded protein is CASSTDLGTDTQYF.

This clonotype was counted a single time. The V gene is TRBV5-6, the J gene TRBJ2-5; 10 bases agree with TRBD2. Germline CDR1 reads SGHDT; CDR2 reads YYEEEE. V lost 4 bases, J lost 4 bases, and 7 bases stayed unmatched. CDR3 size: 15 residues. The CDR3 reads CASSQPASGRETQYF. The CDR3 nucleotides read TGTGCCAGCAGCCAGCCCGCTAGCGGGAGAGAGACCCAGTACTTC.

On this clonotype itself: This clone may be a read error of a much larger clone one base away. The chain couples TRBV15 to TRBJ2-1; maybe TRBD2 (6 bases). Germline CDR1 and CDR2: LNHNV and YYDKDF (reference sequence). Trimming stripped 3 bases from V and 6 bases from J, with 12 bases between. The length of the CDR3 is 14 residues. CDR3 amino acids: CATSSAGFGNEQFF. DNA of the CDR3: TGTGCCACCAGCAGTGCGGGGTTCGGCAATGAGCAGTTCTTC.

This chain links TRBV5-6 with TRBJ1-1, with a weak D call TRBD1 (5 bases). The CDR3 has 13 amino acids. CDR1 SGHDT and CDR2 YYEEEE come from the germline V gene. Trimming took 3 bases from V and 5 from J, leaving 11 bases between them. The CDR3 is CASSSGGKTEAFF. CDR3 DNA sequence: TGTGCCAGCAGCTCGGGGGGGAAGACTGAAGCTTTCTTT.

A few counts support this clonotype. The chain combines TRBV28 with TRBJ2-1; TRBD2 agrees at 7 bases. Germline V gives CDR1 MDHEN, CDR2 SYDVKM. The CDR3 contains 14 residues. Trimming removed 5 bases from V and 5 bases from J; junction bases left unmatched: 6. The CDR3 nucleotides read TGTGCCAGCAGTCCCTGGGGGGGGGACAATGAGCAGTTCTTC. Translated, it gives CASSPWGGDNEQFF. Complete variable domain (other parts from reference TRBV28 and TRBJ2-1): DVKVTQSSRYLVKRTGEKVFLECVQDMDHENMFWYRQDPGLGLRLIYFSYDVKMKEKGDIPEGYSVSREKKERFSLILESASTNQTSMYLCASSPWGGDNEQFFGPGTRLTVL.

This clonotype was observed a handful of times. This chain links TRBV3-1 with TRBJ2-2; 7 positions match TRBD2. Losses at the gene ends were 4 bases for V and 7 bases for J; bases not matched to a gene: 9. Germline V gene lookup returns CDR1 LGHDT and CDR2 YNNKEL (reference sequence). CDR3 size: 15 residues. The chain's CDR3 is CASSRAVPGGGELFF. The CDR3 DNA reads TGTGCCAGCAGCCGAGCGGTTCCGGGGGGCGGGGAGCTGTTTTTT.